These T cell receptor beta chains were read from a single sample in a study of blood T cell repertoires in COVID-19. Some clones are missing from TCRdb's copy, which holds only in-frame ones; the method was immunoSEQ multiplex PCR. There are 290,000 or so clones in the sample; 90% occur only once, and around 4.5% lies in the top ten. The sequenced sample consisted of PBMCs or T cells enriched from blood (not recorded which). All receptors come from a woman aged 18-29 years with acute COVID-19. Each CDR3 is given with its conserved first and last residue. Fields, in order: V gene, CDR3 length, J gene, clone size, D gene, CDR3 protein, CDR3 DNA. The D gene is left open where the match is weak. Clone size is not always given. Where it is, it says once, few, many or a class for expanded clones.

TRBV7-9,16,TRBJ2-1,NA,TRBD1,CASSRGGTGGRNEQFF,TGTGCCAGCAGCCGGGGTGGGACAGGGGGGAGGAATGAGCAGTTCTTC
TRBV27,13,TRBJ1-5,few,TRBD1,CASKGAGNQPQHF,TGTGCCAGCAAGGGGGCAGGCAATCAGCCCCAGCATTTT
TRBV29-1,12,TRBJ2-1,NA,NA,CSVGPAGLREFF,TGCAGCGTTGGCCCGGCAGGCCTTCGCGAGTTCTTC
TRBV6-5,14,TRBJ2-3,once,NA,CAGGTGQNTDTQYF,TGTGCCGGAGGGACCGGGCAAAACACAGATACGCAGTATTTT
TRBV27,16,TRBJ2-1,NA,NA,CASSLYYKPSYNEQFF,TGTGCCAGCAGTTTATATTACAAACCCTCCTACAATGAGCAGTTCTTC
TRBV24-1,13,TRBJ1-1,NA,NA,CATQAQMNTEAFF,TGTGCCACCCAAGCGCAGATGAACACTGAAGCTTTCTTT
TRBV5-8,11,TRBJ1-5,NA,NA,CASSLRQPQHF,TGTGCCAGCAGCTTACGGCAGCCCCAGCATTTT
TRBV5-1,14,TRBJ1-3,NA,NA,CASRVDSAGNTIYF,TGCGCCAGCAGGGTTGACAGTGCTGGAAACACCATATATTTT
TRBV5-6,17,TRBJ2-2,NA,NA,CASSLLEGAQDTGELFF,TGTGCCAGCAGCTTACTGGAGGGGGCCCAGGACACCGGGGAGCTGTTTTTT
TRBV18,17,TRBJ2-7,NA,TRBD2,CASSPGVSGSLPYEQYF,TGTGCCAGCTCCCCAGGTGTCAGCGGGAGCCTACCCTACGAGCAGTACTTC
TRBV28,14,TRBJ1-5,NA,NA,CASSLYDINQPQHF,TGTGCCAGCAGTTTATACGACATCAATCAGCCCCAGCATTTT
TRBV5-1,15,TRBJ1-1,once,TRBD1,CASSRTGGGNTEAFF,TGCGCCAGCAGCCGTACAGGGGGCGGGAACACTGAAGCTTTCTTT
TRBV6-5,15,TRBJ2-3,NA,NA,CASSYWGDSTDTQYF,TGTGCCAGCAGTTACTGGGGGGACTCCACAGATACGCAGTATTTT
TRBV7-9,15,TRBJ1-1,NA,TRBD1,CASSWTGGMNTEAFF,TGTGCCAGCAGCTGGACAGGCGGCATGAACACTGAAGCTTTCTTT
TRBV7-2,16,TRBJ1-2,NA,NA,CASSLGSDRISYGYTF,TGTGCCAGCAGCTTAGGGAGCGACAGGATTTCCTATGGCTACACCTTC
TRBV3-1/TRBV3-2,16,TRBJ2-3,NA,TRBD2,CASSQRGTSGTDTQYF,TGTGCCAGCAGCCAAAGGGGGACTAGCGGCACAGATACGCAGTATTTT
TRBV7-9,13,TRBJ1-3,few,NA,CASSVNIGNTIYF,TGTGCCAGCAGCGTAAACATTGGAAACACCATATATTTT
TRBV6-4,14,TRBJ2-3,NA,NA,CASSVGGAADTQYF,TGTGCCAGCAGTGTGGGGGGAGCGGCAGATACGCAGTATTTT
TRBV27,17,TRBJ2-2,NA,NA,CASSPLNSGRRAGELFF,TGTGCCAGCAGCCCCTTAAATTCCGGTCGGAGGGCCGGGGAGCTGTTTTTT
TRBV29-1,12,TRBJ1-2,once,NA,CSVWTVHYGYTF,TGCAGCGTATGGACAGTCCACTATGGCTACACCTTC
TRBV28,16,TRBJ2-7,NA,TRBD1,CASKRWTGIGSYEQYF,TGTGCCAGCAAACGATGGACAGGGATAGGATCCTACGAGCAGTACTTC
TRBV28,13,TRBJ1-4,NA,TRBD1,CASRRTGGEKLFF,TGTGCCAGCAGACGGACAGGGGGAGAAAAACTGTTTTTT
TRBV27,15,TRBJ2-7,few,TRBD2,CASARPGLAGVEQYF,TGTGCCAGCGCCCGGCCGGGACTAGCGGGAGTCGAGCAGTACTTC
TRBV19,14,TRBJ2-7,few,NA,CASSSRLSNYEQYF,TGTGCCAGTAGTTCCAGACTAAGTAACTACGAGCAGTACTTC
TRBV2,14,TRBJ1-1,NA,TRBD1,CASSEQGANTEAFF,TGTGCCAGCAGTGAACAGGGGGCGAACACTGAAGCTTTCTTT
TRBV24-1,14,TRBJ1-5,NA,NA,CATSGETGNQPQHF,TGTGCCACCAGTGGGGAGACAGGTAATCAGCCCCAGCATTTT
TRBV6-4,16,TRBJ1-5,NA,NA,CASSDSSRGGNQPQHF,TGTGCCAGCAGTGACTCGTCCAGGGGAGGCAATCAGCCCCAGCATTTT
TRBV10-3,12,TRBJ2-5,once,NA,CAIKRDQETQYF,TGTGCCATCAAGAGGGACCAAGAGACCCAGTACTTC
TRBV7-9,13,TRBJ1-6,once,NA,CASSSRTNSPLHF,TGTGCCAGCAGCTCTAGAACCAATTCACCCCTCCACTTT
TRBV28,17,TRBJ2-1,NA,NA,CASSYHRGYRSYNEQFF,TGTGCCAGCAGTTACCACCGCGGGTACCGCTCCTACAATGAGCAGTTCTTC
TRBV27,17,TRBJ2-1,NA,TRBD1,CASSSLETGGTYNEQFF,TGTGCCAGCAGTTCTCTGGAAACAGGGGGCACCTACAATGAGCAGTTCTTC
TRBV28,14,TRBJ1-1,NA,NA,CASSSAGSNTEAFF,TGTGCCAGCAGTTCCGCAGGCAGTAACACTGAAGCTTTCTTT
TRBV9,15,TRBJ2-7,NA,NA,CASSEQENLSYEQYF,TGTGCCAGCAGCGAACAGGAAAACCTCTCCTACGAGCAGTACTTC
TRBV10-3,14,TRBJ2-2,NA,TRBD2,CATSGLAVGGELFF,TGTGCCACCTCGGGACTAGCGGTTGGCGGGGAGCTGTTTTTT
TRBV19,16,TRBJ2-1,NA,TRBD2,CASSMRTSGRSNEQFF,TGTGCCAGTAGTATGCGCACTAGCGGGAGGTCCAATGAGCAGTTCTTC
TRBV28,14,TRBJ1-5,NA,NA,CASSFGQLYQPQHF,TGTGCCAGCAGTTTTGGACAGTTATATCAGCCCCAGCATTTT
TRBV15,15,TRBJ1-2,NA,TRBD1,CATSRGTGNNYGYTF,TGTGCCACCAGCAGGGGGACAGGGAACAACTATGGCTACACCTTC
TRBV15,17,TRBJ2-1,NA,TRBD1,CATSRGRQGRSYNEQFF,TGTGCCACCAGCAGAGGCAGACAGGGTCGCTCCTACAATGAGCAGTTCTTC
TRBV9,15,TRBJ2-1,NA,NA,CASSVQGDPYNEQFF,TGTGCCAGCAGCGTGCAGGGTGACCCCTACAATGAGCAGTTCTTC
TRBV19,15,TRBJ1-1,NA,NA,CASSSIQGTIPEAFF,TGTGCCAGTAGTTCAATACAGGGAACGATCCCTGAAGCTTTCTTT
TRBV19,12,TRBJ2-7,few,NA,CASSINGYEQYF,TGTGCCAGTAGTATCAACGGGTACGAGCAGTACTTC